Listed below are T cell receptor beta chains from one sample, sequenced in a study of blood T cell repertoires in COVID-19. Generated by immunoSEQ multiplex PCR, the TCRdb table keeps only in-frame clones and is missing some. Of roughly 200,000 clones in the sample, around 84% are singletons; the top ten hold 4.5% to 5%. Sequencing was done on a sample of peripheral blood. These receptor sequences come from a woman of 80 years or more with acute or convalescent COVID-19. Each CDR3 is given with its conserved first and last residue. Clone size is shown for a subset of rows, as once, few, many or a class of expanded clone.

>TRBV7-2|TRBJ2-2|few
CASSRVIGGELFF
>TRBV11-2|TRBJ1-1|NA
CASSLAHGTEAFF
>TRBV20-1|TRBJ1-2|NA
CSASAGTGREKEGYTF
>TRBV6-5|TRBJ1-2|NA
CASSYWAGGSGYTF
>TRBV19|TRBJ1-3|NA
CASSIGGPRDTIYF
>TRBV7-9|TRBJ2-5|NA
CASSKTGQETQYF
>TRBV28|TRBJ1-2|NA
CATCKVQASYYGYTF
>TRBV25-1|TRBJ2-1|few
CASSSTSGNSYNEQFF
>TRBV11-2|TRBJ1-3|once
CASSLRLGQGIRNTIYF
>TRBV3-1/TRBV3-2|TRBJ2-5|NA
CASSQGGTGGLKTQYF
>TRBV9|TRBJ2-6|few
CASSVGGGESSGANVLTF
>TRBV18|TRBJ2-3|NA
CASSGTHTDTQYF
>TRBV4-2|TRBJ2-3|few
CASSQGGSGLAGVGTDTQYF
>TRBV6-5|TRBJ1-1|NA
CASSQRQGTEAFF
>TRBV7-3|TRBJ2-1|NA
CASSLTSGTYNEQFF
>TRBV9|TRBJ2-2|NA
CASSTGLAPGELFF
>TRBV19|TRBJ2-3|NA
CATSTGGTDTQYF
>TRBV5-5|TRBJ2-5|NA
CASSAWGVQETQYF
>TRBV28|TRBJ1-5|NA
CASSFPSTRQHF
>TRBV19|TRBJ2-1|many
CASSIDSGGSSYNEQFF
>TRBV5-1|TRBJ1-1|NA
CASSLETGNTEAFF
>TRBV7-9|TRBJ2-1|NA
CASSPPGLAGANEQFF
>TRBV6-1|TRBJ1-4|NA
CASSESGLNEKLFF
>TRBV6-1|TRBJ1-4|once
CASSETVPATNEKLFF
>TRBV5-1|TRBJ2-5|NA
CASSLGDSQETQYF